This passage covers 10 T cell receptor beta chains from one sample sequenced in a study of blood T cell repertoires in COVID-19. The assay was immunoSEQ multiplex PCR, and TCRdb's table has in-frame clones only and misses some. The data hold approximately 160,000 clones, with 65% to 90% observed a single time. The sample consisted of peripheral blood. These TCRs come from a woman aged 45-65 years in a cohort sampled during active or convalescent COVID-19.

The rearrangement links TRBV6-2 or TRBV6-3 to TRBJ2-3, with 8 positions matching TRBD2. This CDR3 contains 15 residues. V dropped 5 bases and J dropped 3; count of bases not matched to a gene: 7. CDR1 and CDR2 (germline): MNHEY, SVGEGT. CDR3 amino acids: CASSLGGAKTDTQYF. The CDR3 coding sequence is TGTGCCAGCAGTCTCGGGGGGGCCAAGACAGATACGCAGTATTTT.

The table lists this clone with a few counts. CDR3 sequence: CSVVRGPGELFF. In DNA, the CDR3 is TGCAGCGTGGTCAGGGGCCCCGGGGAGCTGTTTTTT. V gene TRBV29-1 combines with J gene TRBJ2-2; the D gene is possibly TRBD1 (6 bases). The germline V and J ends were trimmed by 6 bases and 6 bases, with 11 bases remaining between them. The V gene's germline CDR1 is SQVTM and CDR2 ANQGSEA. The CDR3 loop spans 12 amino acids.

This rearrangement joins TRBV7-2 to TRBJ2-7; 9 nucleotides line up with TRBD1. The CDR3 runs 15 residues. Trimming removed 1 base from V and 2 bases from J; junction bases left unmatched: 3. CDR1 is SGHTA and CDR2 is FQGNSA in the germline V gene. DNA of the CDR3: TGTGCCAGCAGCTTAGGGACAGGGGCTACCTACGAGCAGTACTTC. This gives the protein CASSLGTGATYEQYF.

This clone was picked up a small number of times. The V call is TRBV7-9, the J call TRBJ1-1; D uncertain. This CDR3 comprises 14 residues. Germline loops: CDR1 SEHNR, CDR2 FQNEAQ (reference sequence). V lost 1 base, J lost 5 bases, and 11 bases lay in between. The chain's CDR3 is CASSLVLLRTEAFF. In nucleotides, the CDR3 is TGTGCCAGCAGCTTAGTACTGCTTCGGACTGAAGCTTTCTTT.

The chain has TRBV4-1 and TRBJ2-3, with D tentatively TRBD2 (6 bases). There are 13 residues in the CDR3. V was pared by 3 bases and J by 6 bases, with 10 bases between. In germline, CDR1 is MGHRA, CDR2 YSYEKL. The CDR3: CASSQPLADTQYF. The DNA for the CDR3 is TGCGCCAGCAGCCAGCCGCTAGCGGATACGCAGTATTTT.

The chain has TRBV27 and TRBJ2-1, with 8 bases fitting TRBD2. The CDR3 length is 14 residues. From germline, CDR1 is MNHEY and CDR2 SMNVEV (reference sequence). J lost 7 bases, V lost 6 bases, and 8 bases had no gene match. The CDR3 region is CASRQGLGVNEQFF. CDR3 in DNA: TGTGCCAGCAGACAGGGACTAGGGGTTAATGAGCAGTTCTTC.

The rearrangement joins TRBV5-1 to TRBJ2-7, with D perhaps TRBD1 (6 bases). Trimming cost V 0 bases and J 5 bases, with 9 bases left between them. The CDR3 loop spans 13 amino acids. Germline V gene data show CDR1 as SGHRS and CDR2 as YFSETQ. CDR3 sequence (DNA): TGCGCCAGCAGCTTGGCCGAGGGGGACGAGCAGTACTTC. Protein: CASSLAEGDEQYF. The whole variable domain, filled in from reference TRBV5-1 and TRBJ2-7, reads KAGVTQTPRYLIKTRGQQVTLSCSPISGHRSVSWYQQTPGQGLQFLFEYFSETQRNKGNFPGRFSGRQFSNSRSEMNVSTLELGDSALYLCASSLAEGDEQYFGPGTRLTVT.

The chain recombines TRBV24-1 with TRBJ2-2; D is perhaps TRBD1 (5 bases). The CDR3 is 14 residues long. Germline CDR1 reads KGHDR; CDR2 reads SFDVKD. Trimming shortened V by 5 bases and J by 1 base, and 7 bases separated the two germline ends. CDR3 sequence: CATSAGRNTGELFF. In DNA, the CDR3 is TGTGCCACCAGTGCAGGGCGGAACACCGGGGAGCTGTTTTTT.

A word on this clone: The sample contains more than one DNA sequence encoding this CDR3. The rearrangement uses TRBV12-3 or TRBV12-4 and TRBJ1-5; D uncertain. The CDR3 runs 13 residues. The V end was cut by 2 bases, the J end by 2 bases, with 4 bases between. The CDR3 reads CASSLTGNQPQHF. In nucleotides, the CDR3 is TGTGCCAGCAGTTTAACGGGCAATCAGCCCCAGCATTTT.

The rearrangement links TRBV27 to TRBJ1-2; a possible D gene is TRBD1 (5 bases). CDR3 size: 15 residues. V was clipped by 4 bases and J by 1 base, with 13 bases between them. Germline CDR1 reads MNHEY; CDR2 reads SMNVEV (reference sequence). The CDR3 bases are TGTGCCAGCAGTTGGGCAGGGTCGGGTAACTATGGCTACACCTTC. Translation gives CASSWAGSGNYGYTF.